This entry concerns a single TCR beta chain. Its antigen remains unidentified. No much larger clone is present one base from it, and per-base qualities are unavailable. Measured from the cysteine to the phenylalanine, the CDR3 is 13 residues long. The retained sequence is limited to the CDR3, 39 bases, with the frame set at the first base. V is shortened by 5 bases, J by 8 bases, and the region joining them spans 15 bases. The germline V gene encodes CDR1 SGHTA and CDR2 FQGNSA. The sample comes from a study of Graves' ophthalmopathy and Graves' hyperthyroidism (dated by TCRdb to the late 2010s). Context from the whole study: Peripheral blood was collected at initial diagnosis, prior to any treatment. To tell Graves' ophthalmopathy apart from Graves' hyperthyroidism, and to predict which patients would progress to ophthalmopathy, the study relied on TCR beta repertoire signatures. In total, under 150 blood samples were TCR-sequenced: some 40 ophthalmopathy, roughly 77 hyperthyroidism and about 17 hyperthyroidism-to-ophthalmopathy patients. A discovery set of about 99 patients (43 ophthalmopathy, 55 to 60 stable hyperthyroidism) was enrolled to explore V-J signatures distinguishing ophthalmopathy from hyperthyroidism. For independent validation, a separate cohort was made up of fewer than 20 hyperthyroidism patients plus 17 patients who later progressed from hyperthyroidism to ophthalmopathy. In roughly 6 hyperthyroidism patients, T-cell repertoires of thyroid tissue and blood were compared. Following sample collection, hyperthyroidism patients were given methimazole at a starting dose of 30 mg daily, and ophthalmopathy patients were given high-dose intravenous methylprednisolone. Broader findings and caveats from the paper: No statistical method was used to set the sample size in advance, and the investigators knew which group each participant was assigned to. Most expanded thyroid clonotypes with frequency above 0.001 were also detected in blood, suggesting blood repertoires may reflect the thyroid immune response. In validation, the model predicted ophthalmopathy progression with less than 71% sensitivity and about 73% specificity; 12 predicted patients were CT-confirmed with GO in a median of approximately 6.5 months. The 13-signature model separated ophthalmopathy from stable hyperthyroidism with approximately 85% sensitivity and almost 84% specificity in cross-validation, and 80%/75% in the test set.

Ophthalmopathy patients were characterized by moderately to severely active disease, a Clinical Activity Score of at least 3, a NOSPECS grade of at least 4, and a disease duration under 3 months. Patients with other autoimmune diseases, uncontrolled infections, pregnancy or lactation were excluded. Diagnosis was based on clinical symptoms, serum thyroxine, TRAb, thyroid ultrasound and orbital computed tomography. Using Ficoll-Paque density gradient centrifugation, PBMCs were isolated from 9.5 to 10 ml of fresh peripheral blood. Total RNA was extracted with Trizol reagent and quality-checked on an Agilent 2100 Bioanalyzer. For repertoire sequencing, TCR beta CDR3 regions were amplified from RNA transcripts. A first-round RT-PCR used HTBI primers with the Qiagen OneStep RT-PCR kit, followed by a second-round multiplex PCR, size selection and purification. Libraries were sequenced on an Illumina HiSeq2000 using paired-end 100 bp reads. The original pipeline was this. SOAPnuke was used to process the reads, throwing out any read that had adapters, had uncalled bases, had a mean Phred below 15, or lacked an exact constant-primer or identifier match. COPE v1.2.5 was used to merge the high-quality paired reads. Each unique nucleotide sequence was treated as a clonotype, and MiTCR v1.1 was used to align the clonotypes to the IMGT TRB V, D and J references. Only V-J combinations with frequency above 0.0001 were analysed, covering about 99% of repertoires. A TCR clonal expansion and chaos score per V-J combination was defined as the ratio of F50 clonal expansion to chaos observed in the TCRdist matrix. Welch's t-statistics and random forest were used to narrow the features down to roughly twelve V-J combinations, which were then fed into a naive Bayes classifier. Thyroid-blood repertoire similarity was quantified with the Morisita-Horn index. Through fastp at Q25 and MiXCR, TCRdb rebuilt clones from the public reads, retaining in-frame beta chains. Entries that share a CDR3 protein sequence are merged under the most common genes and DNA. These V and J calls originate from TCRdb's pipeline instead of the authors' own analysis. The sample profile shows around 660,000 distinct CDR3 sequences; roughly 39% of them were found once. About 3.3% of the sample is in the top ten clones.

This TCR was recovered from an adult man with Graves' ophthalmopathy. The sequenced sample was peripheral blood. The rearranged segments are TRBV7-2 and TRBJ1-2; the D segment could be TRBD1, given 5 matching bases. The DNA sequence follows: TGTGCCAGCAGCACGACAGAATCTAAAGGCTACACCTTC. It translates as CASSTTESKGYTF.